This T cell receptor (beta chain) was documented in a study of shared clonotypes between healthy human individuals. Overall study: Donors had three CD4 naive, three CD4 memory, two CD8 naive and one CD8 memory plate apiece. Study-wide results and caveats: Rarefaction showed sorted-subset sequencing was incomplete despite large depth.

CDR3 length equals 14 residues. Germline CDR1 SGDLS, CDR2 YYNGEE. Trimming cost V 3 bases and J 7 bases; bases outside gene matches: 10. Clones were sequenced by immunoSEQ multiplex PCR, and TCRdb holds only the in-frame ones, with some missing. Here the sample spans about 2.3 million clones, more than 85% being singletons. For this clone: Its antigen remains unidentified.

The sequencing input was naive CD4+ T cells from PBMCs. Subset described: CD45RA+ positively selected. The chain employs TRBV9 and TRBJ2-7, with 7 bases that match TRBD2. The clonotype comes from a man between 18 and 35 years old in good health. Some clones in this sample may be carry-over from other donors' samples. The CDR3 reads CASSAGLPAGEQYF. The CDR3 nucleotides are TGTGCCAGCAGCGCGGGACTACCCGCGGGAGAGCAGTACTTC. Based on the CDR3 plus reference TRBV9 and TRBJ2-7, the full variable domain is DSGVTQTPKHLITATGQRVTLRCSPRSGDLSVYWYQQSLDQGLQFLIQYYNGEERAKGNILERFSAQQFPDLHSELNLSSLELGDSALYFCASSAGLPAGEQYFGPGTRLTVT.